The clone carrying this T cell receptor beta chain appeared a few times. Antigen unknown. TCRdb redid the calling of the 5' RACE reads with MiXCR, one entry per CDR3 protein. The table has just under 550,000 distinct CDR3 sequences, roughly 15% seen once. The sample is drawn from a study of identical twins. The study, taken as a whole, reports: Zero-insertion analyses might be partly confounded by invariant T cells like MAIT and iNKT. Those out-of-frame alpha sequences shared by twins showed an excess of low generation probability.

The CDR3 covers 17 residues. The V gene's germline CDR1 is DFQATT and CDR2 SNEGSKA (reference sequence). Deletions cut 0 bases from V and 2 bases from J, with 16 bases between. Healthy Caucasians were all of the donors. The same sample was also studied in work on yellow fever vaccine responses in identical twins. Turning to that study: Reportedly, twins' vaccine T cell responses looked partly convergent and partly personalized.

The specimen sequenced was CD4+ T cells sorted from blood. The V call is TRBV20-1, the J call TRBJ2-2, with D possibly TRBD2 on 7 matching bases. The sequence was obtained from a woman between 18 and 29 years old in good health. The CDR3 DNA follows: TGCAGTGCTAGAGATAGAGGGGGGGGGACCAACACCGGGGAGCTGTTTTTT. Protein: CSARDRGGGTNTGELFF.